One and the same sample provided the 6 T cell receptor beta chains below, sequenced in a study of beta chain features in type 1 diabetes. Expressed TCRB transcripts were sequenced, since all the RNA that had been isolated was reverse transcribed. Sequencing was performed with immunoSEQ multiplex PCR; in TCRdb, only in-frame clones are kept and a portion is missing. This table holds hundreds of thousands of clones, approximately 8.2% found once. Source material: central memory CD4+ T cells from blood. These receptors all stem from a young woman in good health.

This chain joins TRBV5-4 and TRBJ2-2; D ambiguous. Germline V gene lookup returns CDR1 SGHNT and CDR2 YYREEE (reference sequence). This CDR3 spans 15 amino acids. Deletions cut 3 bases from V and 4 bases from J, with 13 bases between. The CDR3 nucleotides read TGTGCCAGCAGCTCCGGGTCCTGGGGCACCGGGGAGCTGTTTTTT. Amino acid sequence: CASSSGSWGTGELFF.

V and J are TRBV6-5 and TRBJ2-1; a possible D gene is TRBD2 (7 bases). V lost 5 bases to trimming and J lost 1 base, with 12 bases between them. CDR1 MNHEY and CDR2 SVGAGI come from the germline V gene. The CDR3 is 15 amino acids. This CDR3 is CASSVGGASYNEQFF. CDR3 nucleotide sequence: TGTGCCAGCAGTGTGGGGGGGGCTTCCTACAATGAGCAGTTCTTC.

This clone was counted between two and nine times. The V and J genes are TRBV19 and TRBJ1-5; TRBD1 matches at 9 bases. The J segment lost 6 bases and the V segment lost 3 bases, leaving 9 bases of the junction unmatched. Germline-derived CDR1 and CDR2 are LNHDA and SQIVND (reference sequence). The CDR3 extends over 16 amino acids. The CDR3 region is CASSMMDRGSGQPQHF. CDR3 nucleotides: TGTGCCAGTAGTATGATGGACAGGGGTTCTGGTCAGCCCCAGCATTTT.

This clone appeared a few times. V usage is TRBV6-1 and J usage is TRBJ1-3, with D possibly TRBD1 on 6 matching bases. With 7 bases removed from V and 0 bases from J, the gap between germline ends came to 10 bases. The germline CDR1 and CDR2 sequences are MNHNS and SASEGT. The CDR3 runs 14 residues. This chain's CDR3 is CASKRDNSGNTIYF. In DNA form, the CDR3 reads TGTGCCAGCAAGCGGGACAACTCTGGAAACACCATATATTTT.

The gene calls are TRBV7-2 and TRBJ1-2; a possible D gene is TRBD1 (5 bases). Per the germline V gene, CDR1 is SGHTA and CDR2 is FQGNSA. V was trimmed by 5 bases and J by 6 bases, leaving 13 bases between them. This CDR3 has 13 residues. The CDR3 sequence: CASSEGTGHGYTF. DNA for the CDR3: TGTGCCAGCAGCGAAGGGACGGGCCATGGCTACACCTTC.

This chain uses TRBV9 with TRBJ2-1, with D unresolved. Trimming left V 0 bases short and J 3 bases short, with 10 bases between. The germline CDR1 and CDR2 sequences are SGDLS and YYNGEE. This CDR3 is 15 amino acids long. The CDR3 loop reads CASSVDWRYYNEQFF. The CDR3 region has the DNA TGTGCCAGCAGCGTAGATTGGCGGTACTACAATGAGCAGTTCTTC.